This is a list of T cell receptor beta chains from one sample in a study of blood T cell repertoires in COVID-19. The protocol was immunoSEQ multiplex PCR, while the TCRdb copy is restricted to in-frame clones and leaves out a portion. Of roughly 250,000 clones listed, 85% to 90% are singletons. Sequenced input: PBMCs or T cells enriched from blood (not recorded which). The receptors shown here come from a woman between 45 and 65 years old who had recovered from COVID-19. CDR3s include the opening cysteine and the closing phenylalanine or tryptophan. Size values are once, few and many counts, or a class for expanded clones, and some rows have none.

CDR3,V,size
CASRVGRGNTGELFF,TRBV11-1,NA
CASSPWTASDSGNTIYF,TRBV27,NA
CASSLPSGRVLDTQYF,TRBV4-1,few
CAIKGGAGEETQYF,TRBV10-3,NA
CASRPGLAGGSSYNEQFF,TRBV7-2,NA
CASSETGWEAEAFF,TRBV2,few
CASSLIAGNTGELFF,TRBV5-5,NA
CSVIGTTYEQYF,TRBV29-1,NA
CASSPSPGLAPFNEQFF,TRBV6-2/TRBV6-3,NA
CASSQIGHPYSPLHF,TRBV4-1,once
CASSIDPQSYEQYF,TRBV19,NA
CASSRQGVGGNTEAFF,TRBV27,NA
CASSPTGVDTQYF,TRBV6-5,NA
CASSPPASGSRDEQFF,TRBV18,NA
CASSPGASGGYTF,TRBV18,NA
CASSLALGGTGELFF,TRBV11-2,NA